The 11 T cell receptor beta chains presented below share a single source sample, sequenced in a study of blood T cell repertoires in COVID-19. The protocol was immunoSEQ multiplex PCR, while the TCRdb copy is restricted to in-frame clones and leaves out a portion. The sample consists of tens of thousands of clones, around 80% of them appearing once. Sequenced input: peripheral blood. These receptors all stem from a man in his fifties with active COVID-19.

The rearrangement links TRBV2 to TRBJ1-1; TRBD1 aligns across 7 bases. The CDR3 length is 15 residues. J gave up 0 bases and V 5 bases, and 6 bases lay outside the gene matches. Germline V lookup: CDR1 SNHLY, CDR2 FYNNEI. CDR3 sequence (DNA): TGTGCCAGCAGTAAAGACAGGGAATTGAACACTGAAGCTTTCTTT. It codes for CASSKDRELNTEAFF.

The chain joins TRBV14 to TRBJ1-1, with TRBD1 as a possible D gene (6 bases). Germline CDR1 SGHDN, CDR2 FVKESK. V lost 0 bases and J 5 bases, leaving 16 bases between the germline ends. This CDR3 has 16 residues. CDR3 DNA: TGTGCCAGCAGCCAAGATCAGACAGGACTGCTTACTGAAGCTTTCTTT. It yields the protein CASSQDQTGLLTEAFF.

The chain has TRBV2 and TRBJ2-1; TRBD1 agrees at 7 bases. V shed 2 bases and J 4 bases; nucleotides not matched to a gene: 11. Germline V gives CDR1 SNHLY, CDR2 FYNNEI. CDR3 length: 17 residues. CDR3 bases: TGTGCCAGCAGTGAAATTGTGGGGGACAGCCGTTACAATGAGCAGTTCTTC. Encoded protein: CASSEIVGDSRYNEQFF.

J is TRBJ1-5 and V is TRBV7-2; 9 bases line up with TRBD1. The V segment lost 1 base and the J segment 0 bases; nucleotides outside the gene matches: 4. Per the germline V gene, CDR1 is SGHTA and CDR2 is FQGNSA. This CDR3 has 17 residues. This CDR3 reads CASSLGHRGPSNQPQHF. For the CDR3, the DNA is TGTGCCAGCAGCTTAGGGCACAGGGGGCCTAGCAATCAGCCCCAGCATTTT.

This chain connects TRBV5-1 to TRBJ1-2; D unresolved. Germline V gene data show CDR1 as SGHRS and CDR2 as YFSETQ. The CDR3 runs to 12 residues. Trimming removed 0 bases at V and 6 bases at J, with 6 bases between. The CDR3 sequence: CASSLEADGYTF. CDR3 sequence (DNA): TGCGCCAGCAGCTTGGAAGCGGATGGCTACACCTTC. Filled out from reference TRBV5-1 and TRBJ1-2, the complete variable domain reads KAGVTQTPRYLIKTRGQQVTLSCSPISGHRSVSWYQQTPGQGLQFLFEYFSETQRNKGNFPGRFSGRQFSNSRSEMNVSTLELGDSALYLCASSLEADGYTFGSGTRLTVV.

The chain couples TRBV7-3 to TRBJ2-2; 10 bases agree with TRBD2. Trimming took 9 bases from V and 4 from J; bases not matched to a gene: 11. The CDR3 sequence is 16 residues long. Germline CDR1 is SGHTA and CDR2 is FQGTGA. The DNA of the CDR3 is TGTGCCAGTTCCCGCCGGAGCGGGGGGGGCACCGGGGAGCTGTTTTTT. Protein: CASSRRSGGGTGELFF.

The gene calls are TRBV28 and TRBJ1-4, with unresolved D. Germline V lookup: CDR1 MDHEN, CDR2 SYDVKM. CDR3 length equals 15 residues. Trimming removed 6 bases from V and 0 bases from J, with 11 bases in between. The CDR3 DNA reads TGTGCCAGCAGACGAGGACTCTCAACTAATGAAAAACTGTTTTTT. Amino acids: CASRRGLSTNEKLFF.

The chain uses TRBV5-6 and TRBJ2-5, with D possibly TRBD2 on 6 matching bases. V lost 2 bases to trimming and J lost 4 bases, with 15 bases between them. Germline loops: CDR1 SGHDT, CDR2 YYEEEE. The CDR3 is made up of 15 amino acids. The CDR3 loop reads CASSFRLWGVETQYF. The DNA of the CDR3 is TGTGCCAGCAGCTTCCGCCTATGGGGGGTAGAGACCCAGTACTTC.

The chain is built from TRBV3-1 (or the pseudogene TRBV3-2) and TRBJ1-4; D is perhaps TRBD1 (6 bases). CDR3 size: 15 residues. Per the germline V gene, CDR1 is LGHDT and CDR2 is YNNKEL (reference sequence). V was shortened by 5 bases and J by 6 bases, with 16 bases between the two germline ends. The DNA of the CDR3 is TGTGCCAGCAGCTTACGGACAGTCCGAGATGAAAAACTGTTTTTT. Translated: CASSLRTVRDEKLFF.

The gene calls are TRBV2 and TRBJ2-3; a weak D match, TRBD1 (6 bases). The CDR3 sequence is 16 residues long. Trimming stripped 5 bases from V and 4 bases from J, with 19 bases between. Germline CDR1 SNHLY, CDR2 FYNNEI. CDR3 bases: TGTGCCAGCAGTTCCTTCCGGACAGATTACTCAGATACGCAGTATTTT. As protein: CASSSFRTDYSDTQYF.

CDR3 sequence (DNA): TGTGCCAGCAGTTTATTAACTTTGGGGGAGGCCCCCTACGAGCAGTACTTC. As protein: CASSLLTLGEAPYEQYF. The chain has TRBV27 and TRBJ2-7, with D maybe TRBD2 (6 bases). This CDR3 has 17 residues. Trimming stripped 1 base from V and 2 bases from J, with 18 bases between. The germline V gene encodes CDR1 MNHEY and CDR2 SMNVEV (reference sequence).